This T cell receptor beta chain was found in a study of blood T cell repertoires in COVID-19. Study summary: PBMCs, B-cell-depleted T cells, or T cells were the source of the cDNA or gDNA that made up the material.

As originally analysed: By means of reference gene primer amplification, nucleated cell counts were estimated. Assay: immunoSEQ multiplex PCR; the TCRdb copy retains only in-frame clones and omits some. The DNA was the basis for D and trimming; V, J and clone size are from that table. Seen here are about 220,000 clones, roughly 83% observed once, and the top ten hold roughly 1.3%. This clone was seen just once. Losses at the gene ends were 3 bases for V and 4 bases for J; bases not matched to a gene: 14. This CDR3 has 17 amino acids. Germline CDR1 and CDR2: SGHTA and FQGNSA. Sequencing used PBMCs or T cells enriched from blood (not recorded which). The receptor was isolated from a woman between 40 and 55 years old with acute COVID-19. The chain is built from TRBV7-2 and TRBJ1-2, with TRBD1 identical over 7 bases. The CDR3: CASSLDLTTGSGYGYTF. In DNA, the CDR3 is TGTGCCAGCAGCTTGGACCTTACGACAGGGTCAGGCTATGGCTACACCTTC.